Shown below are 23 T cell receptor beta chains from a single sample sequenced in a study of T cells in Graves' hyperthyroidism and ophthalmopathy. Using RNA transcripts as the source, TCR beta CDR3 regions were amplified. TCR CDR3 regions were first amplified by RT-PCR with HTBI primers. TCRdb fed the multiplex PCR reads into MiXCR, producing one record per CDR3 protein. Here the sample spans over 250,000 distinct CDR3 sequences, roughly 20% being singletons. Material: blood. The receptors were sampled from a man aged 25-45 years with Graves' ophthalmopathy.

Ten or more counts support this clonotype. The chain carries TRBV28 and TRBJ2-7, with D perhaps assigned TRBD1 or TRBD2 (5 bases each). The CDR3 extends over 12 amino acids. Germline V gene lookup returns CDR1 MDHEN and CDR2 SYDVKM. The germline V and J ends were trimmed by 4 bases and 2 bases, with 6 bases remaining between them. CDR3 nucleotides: TGTGCCAGCAGTTCGGGACCCTACGAGCAGTACTTC. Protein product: CASSSGPYEQYF. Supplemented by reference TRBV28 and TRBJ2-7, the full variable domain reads DVKVTQSSRYLVKRTGEKVFLECVQDMDHENMFWYRQDPGLGLRLIYFSYDVKMKEKGDIPEGYSVSREKKERFSLILESASTNQTSMYLCASSSGPYEQYFGPGTRLTVT.

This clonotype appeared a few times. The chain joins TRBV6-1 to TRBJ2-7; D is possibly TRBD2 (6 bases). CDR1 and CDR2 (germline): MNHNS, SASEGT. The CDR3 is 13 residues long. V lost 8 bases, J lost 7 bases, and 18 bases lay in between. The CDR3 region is CASHPGTYDEQYF. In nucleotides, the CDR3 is TGTGCCAGCCATCCCGGGACTTATGATGAGCAGTACTTC.

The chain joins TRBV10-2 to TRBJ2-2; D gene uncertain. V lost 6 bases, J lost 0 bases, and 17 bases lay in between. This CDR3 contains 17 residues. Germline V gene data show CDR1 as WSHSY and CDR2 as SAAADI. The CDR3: CASSVSGPRTNTGELFF. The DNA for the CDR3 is TGCGCCAGCAGCGTGTCTGGCCCCCGGACGAACACCGGGGAGCTGTTTTTT.

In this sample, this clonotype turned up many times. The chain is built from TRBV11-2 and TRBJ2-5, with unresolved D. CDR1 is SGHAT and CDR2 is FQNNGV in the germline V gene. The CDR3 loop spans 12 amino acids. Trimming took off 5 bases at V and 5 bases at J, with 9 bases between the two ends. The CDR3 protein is CASSQSTETQYF. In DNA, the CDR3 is TGTGCCAGCAGCCAGAGTACCGAGACCCAGTACTTC.

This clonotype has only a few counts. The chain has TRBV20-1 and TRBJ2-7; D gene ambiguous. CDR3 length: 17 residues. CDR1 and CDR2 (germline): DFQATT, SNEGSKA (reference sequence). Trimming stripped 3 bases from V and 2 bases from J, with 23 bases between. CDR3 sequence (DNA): TGCAGTGCTAGGGGGTTCGGTTCCGAGCAGGAACCCTACGAGCAGTACTTC. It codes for CSARGFGSEQEPYEQYF.

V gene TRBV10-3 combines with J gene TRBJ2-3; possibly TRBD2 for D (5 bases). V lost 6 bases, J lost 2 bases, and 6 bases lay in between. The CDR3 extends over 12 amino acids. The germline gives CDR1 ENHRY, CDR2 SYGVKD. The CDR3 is CAISRDTDTQYF. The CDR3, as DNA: TGTGCCATCAGCCGGGACACAGATACGCAGTATTTT.

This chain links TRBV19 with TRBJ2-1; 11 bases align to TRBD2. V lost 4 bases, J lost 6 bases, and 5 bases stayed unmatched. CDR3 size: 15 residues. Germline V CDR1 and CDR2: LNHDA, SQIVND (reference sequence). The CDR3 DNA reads TGTGCCAGTAGTACCATAGCGGGAGGGGCCAATGAGCAGTTCTTC. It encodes CASSTIAGGANEQFF.

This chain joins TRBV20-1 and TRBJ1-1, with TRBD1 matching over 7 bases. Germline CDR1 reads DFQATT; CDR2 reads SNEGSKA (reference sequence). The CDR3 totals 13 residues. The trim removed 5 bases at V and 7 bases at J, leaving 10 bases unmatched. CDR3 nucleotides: TGCAGTGCTTCCAGGGGGTCGAACGTTGAAGCTTTCTTT. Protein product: CSASRGSNVEAFF.

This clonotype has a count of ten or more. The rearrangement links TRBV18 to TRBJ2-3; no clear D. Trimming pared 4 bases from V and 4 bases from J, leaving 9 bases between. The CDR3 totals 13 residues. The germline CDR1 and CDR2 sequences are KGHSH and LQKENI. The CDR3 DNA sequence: TGTGCCAGCTCACTCTTTCAGTCAGATACGCAGTATTTT. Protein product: CASSLFQSDTQYF. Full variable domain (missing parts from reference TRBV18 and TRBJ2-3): NAGVMQNPRHLVRRRGQEARLRCSPMKGHSHVYWYRQLPEEGLKFMVYLQKENIIDESGMPKERFSAEFPKEGPSILRIQQVVRGDSAAYFCASSLFQSDTQYFGPGTRLTVL.

The CDR3 region is CASSGRDRGTYGYTF. The CDR3 bases are TGTGCCAGCAGCGGTCGGGACAGGGGTACTTATGGCTACACCTTC. The chain carries TRBV3-1 and TRBJ1-2; 10 nucleotides agree with TRBD1. The CDR3 loop spans 15 amino acids. Germline CDR1 and CDR2: LGHDT and YNNKEL (reference sequence). Trimming cost V 5 bases and J 5 bases; bases outside gene matches: 8.

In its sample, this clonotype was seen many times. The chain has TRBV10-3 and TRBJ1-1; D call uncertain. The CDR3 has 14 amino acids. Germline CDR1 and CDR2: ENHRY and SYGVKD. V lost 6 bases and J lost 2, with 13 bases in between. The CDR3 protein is CAIRETGSNTEAFF. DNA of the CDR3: TGTGCCATCAGAGAGACGGGTTCTAACACTGAAGCTTTCTTT.

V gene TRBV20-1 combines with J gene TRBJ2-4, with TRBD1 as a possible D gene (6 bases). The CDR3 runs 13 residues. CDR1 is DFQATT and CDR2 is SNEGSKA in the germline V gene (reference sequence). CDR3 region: CRAEGDLPNIQYF. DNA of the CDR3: TGCAGGGCCGAGGGGGACCTACCAAACATTCAGTACTTC.

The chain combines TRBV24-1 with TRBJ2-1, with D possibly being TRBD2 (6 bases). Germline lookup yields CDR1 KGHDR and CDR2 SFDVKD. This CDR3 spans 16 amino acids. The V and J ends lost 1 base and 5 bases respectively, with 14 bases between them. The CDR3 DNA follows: TGTGCCACCAGTGATTTAACCGGGAGCAACAACAATGAGCAGTTCTTC. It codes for CATSDLTGSNNNEQFF.

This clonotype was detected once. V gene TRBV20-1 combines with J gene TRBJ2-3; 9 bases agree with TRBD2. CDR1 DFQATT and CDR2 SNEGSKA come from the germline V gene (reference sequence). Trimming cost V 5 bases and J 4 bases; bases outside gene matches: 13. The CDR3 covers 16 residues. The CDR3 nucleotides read TGCAGTGCTGGGGGACTAGCCCCAAGGGGTCCAGATACGCAGTATTTT. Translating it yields CSAGGLAPRGPDTQYF.

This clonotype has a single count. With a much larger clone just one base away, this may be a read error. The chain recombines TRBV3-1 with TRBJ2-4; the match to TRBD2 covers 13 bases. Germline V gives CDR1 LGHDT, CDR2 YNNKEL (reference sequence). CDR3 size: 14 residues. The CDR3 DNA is TGTGCCCGCAGCCGGACTAGCGGGAGTGACATTCAGTACTTC. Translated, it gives CARSRTSGSDIQYF.

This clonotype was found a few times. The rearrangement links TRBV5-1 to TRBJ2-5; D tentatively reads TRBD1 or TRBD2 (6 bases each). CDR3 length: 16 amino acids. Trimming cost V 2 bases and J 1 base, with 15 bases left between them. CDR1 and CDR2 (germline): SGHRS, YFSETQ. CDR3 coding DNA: TGCGCCAGCAGCTTTCTGGGGGCGGGGTCCCAAGAGACCCAGTACTTC. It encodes CASSFLGAGSQETQYF.

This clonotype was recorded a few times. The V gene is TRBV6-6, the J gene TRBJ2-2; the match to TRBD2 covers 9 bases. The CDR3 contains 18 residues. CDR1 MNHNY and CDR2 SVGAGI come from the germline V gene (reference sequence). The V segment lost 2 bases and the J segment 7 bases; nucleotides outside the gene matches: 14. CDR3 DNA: TGTGCCAGCAGTTACCCCCCCTCGGGACTAGCTGGCATCGGGGAGCTGTTTTTT. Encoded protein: CASSYPPSGLAGIGELFF.

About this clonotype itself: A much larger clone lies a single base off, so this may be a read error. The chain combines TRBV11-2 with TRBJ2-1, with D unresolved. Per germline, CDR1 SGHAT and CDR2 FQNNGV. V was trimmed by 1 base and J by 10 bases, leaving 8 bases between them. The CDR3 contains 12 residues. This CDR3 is CASSLVPDEQFF. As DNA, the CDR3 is TGTGCCAGCAGCTTAGTACCAGACGAGCAGTTCTTC.

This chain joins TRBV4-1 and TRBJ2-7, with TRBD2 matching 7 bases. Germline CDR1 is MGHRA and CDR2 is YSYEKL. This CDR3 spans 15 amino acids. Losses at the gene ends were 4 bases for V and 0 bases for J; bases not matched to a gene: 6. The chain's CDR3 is CASSPIAGSSYEQYF. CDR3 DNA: TGCGCCAGCAGCCCGATAGCGGGCAGCTCCTACGAGCAGTACTTC.

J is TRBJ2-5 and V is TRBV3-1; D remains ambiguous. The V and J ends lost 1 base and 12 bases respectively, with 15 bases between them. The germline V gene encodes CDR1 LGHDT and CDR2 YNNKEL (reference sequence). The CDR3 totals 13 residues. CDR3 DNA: TGTGCCAGCAGCCAAGCGGATTTTCGGGCGGAGTACTTC. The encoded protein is CASSQADFRAEYF.

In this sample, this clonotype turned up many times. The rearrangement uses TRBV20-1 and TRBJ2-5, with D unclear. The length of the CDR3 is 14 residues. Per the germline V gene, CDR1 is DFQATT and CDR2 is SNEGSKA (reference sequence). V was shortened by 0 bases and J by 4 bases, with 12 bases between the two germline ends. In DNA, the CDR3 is TGCAGTGCTAGAGATGGACGGATGCCAGAGACCCAGTACTTC. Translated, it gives CSARDGRMPETQYF.

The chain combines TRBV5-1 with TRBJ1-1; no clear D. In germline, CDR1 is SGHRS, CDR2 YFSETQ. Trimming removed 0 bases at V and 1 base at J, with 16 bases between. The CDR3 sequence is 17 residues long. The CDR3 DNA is TGCGCCAGCAGCTTGGGGTCGGCACCGCGGAAGAACACTGAAGCTTTCTTT. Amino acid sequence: CASSLGSAPRKNTEAFF.

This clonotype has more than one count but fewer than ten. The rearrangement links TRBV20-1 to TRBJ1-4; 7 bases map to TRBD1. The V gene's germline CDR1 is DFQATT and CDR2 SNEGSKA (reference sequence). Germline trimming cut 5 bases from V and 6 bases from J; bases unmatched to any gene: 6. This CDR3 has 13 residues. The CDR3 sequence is CSALRQGYEKLFF. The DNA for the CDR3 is TGCAGTGCTCTAAGACAGGGTTATGAAAAACTGTTTTTT.